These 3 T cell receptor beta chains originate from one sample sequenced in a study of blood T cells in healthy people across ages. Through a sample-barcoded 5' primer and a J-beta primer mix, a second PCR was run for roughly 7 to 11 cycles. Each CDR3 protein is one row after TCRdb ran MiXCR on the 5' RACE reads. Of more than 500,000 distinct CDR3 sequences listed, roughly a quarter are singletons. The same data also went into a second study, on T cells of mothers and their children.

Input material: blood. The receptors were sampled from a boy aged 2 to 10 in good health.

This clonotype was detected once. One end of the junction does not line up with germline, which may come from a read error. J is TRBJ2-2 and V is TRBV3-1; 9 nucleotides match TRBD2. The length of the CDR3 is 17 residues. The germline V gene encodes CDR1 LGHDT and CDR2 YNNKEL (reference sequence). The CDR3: CASSPYSGSQNTGELVF. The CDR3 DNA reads TGTGCCAGCAGTCCCTATAGCGGGAGCCAAAACACCGGGGAGCTGGTTTTT.

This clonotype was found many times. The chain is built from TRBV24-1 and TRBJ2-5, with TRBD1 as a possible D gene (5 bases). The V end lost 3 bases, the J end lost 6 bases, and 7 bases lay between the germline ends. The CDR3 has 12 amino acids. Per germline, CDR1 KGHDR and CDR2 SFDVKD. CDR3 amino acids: CATSDDRQTQYF. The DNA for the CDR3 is TGTGCCACCAGTGATGACAGACAGACCCAGTACTTC.

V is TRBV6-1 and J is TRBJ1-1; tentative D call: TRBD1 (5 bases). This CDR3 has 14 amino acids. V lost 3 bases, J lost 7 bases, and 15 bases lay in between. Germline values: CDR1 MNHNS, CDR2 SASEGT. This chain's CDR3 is CASSDADGTFEAFF. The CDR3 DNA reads TGTGCCAGCAGTGACGCCGACGGGACCTTTGAAGCTTTCTTT.